The 27 T cell receptor beta chains listed next were all sequenced from one sample in a study of T cells after yellow fever vaccination. TCRdb passed the 5' RACE reads through MiXCR, listing each CDR3 protein once. The sample includes a few hundred thousand distinct CDR3 sequences, 6.8% seen only once; the top ten take 15% to 20%. Here the sequenced sample was PBMCs, taken around 45 days after the first yellow fever vaccination. The receptors here all came from a man aged 18 to 29 who received the YFV17D yellow fever vaccine.

The chain joins TRBV5-4 to TRBJ1-2; no clear D. CDR3 size: 12 residues. The V end was cut by 2 bases, the J end by 7 bases, with 9 bases between. CDR1 is SGHNT, CDR2 YYREEE, per germline (reference sequence). The chain's CDR3 is CASSFDTGGYTF. The CDR3 DNA is TGTGCCAGCAGCTTCGACACGGGTGGCTACACCTTC.

This clonotype was detected many times. Mismatch with germline at one junction end may stem from a read error. The V call is TRBV14, the J call TRBJ2-3; 13 bases match TRBD2. Germline loops: CDR1 SGHDN, CDR2 FVKESK. The CDR3 extends over 15 amino acids. As DNA, the CDR3 is TGCCCCGGGACTAGCGGGGAAGAGAAGACAGATACGCAGTATTTT. Translated, it gives CPGTSGEEKTDTQYF. The full variable domain, completed using reference TRBV14 and TRBJ2-3, is EAGVTQFPSHSVIEKGQTVTLRCDPISGHDNLYWYRRVMGKEIKFLLHFVKESKQDESGMPNNRFLAERTGGTYSTLKVQPAELEDSGVYFCPGTSGEEKTDTQYFGPGTRLTVL.

This clonotype was observed a few times. The genes are TRBV10-3 and TRBJ1-3; possible D gene TRBD1, 6 bases. V dropped 8 bases and J dropped 1 base, with 9 bases sitting between them. The CDR3 runs 13 residues. Germline CDR1 reads ENHRY; CDR2 reads SYGVKD. The CDR3 loop is CAIEGESGNTIYF. The CDR3 DNA sequence: TGTGCCATCGAGGGGGAGTCTGGAAACACCATATATTTT.

CDR3 coding DNA: TGTGCCAGCAGTGAACGTATAGGGGGCGGTGAGCAGTTCTTC. Its translation: CASSERIGGGEQFF. The rearrangement uses TRBV6-1 and TRBJ2-1; TRBD1 aligns across 7 bases. Germline V gives CDR1 MNHNS, CDR2 SASEGT. The CDR3 is made up of 14 amino acids. V shed 2 bases and J 9 bases; nucleotides not matched to a gene: 7.

This clonotype was observed a handful of times. V gene TRBV2 combines with J gene TRBJ2-2; 7 bases align to TRBD1. The CDR3 loop spans 15 amino acids. Germline V CDR1 and CDR2: SNHLY, FYNNEI. The V and J ends lost 6 bases and 0 bases, in that order; junction bases with no gene match: 4. CDR3 coding DNA: TGTGCCAGCAGGTCGGACAGGACGAACACCGGGGAGCTGTTTTTT. This gives the protein CASRSDRTNTGELFF.

A few counts support this clonotype. The CDR3 DNA follows: TGCGCCAGCAGCTTGCTACAGGGGGCGAACACCGGGGAGCTGTTTTTT. This encodes CASSLLQGANTGELFF. V usage is TRBV5-1 and J usage is TRBJ2-2, with 8 bases lining up with TRBD1. This CDR3 has 16 residues. With V trimmed by 1 base and J by 0 bases, 2 bases remained unmatched. Per the germline V gene, CDR1 is SGHRS and CDR2 is YFSETQ.

This sequence joins TRBV6-2 or TRBV6-3 and TRBJ2-7, with a tentative D call TRBD1 (5 bases). V lost 5 bases, J lost 2 bases, and 16 bases lay in between. This CDR3 has 15 amino acids. CDR1 is MNHEY and CDR2 is SVGEGT in the germline V gene. Here the CDR3 reads CASSAYRSQTYEQYV. The CDR3 bases are TGTGCCAGCAGTGCGTACAGGTCTCAGACCTACGAGCAGTACGTC.

In this sample, this clonotype turned up a few times. The rearrangement joins TRBV4-3 to TRBJ2-2; D gene ambiguous. This CDR3 contains 16 residues. Germline V lookup: CDR1 LGHNA, CDR2 YSLEER. V gave up 1 base and J gave up 3 bases, with 12 bases separating them. The DNA for the CDR3 is TGCGCCAGCAGCCAAGTGGTGTGGCAGGACACCGGGGAGCTGTTTTTT. Translation gives CASSQVVWQDTGELFF.

This clonotype was seen more than once but under ten times. The rearrangement uses TRBV6-1 and TRBJ2-1; the D gene is possibly TRBD2 (5 bases). Per germline, CDR1 MNHNS and CDR2 SASEGT. This CDR3 contains 12 residues. V lost 6 bases and J 7 bases, leaving 10 bases between the germline ends. CDR3 nucleotides: TGTGCCAGCAGCCGACTATGGAATGAGCAGTTCTTC. Translated, it gives CASSRLWNEQFF.

The chain carries TRBV3-1 and TRBJ2-5; D call uncertain. V was shortened by 0 bases and J by 7 bases, with 12 bases between the two germline ends. The CDR3 runs 14 residues. Germline V lookup: CDR1 LGHDT, CDR2 YNNKEL (reference sequence). This chain's CDR3 is CASSQDVSQMTQYF. The CDR3 DNA follows: TGTGCCAGCAGCCAAGATGTAAGCCAGATGACCCAGTACTTC.

This clonotype has at least ten counts. J is TRBJ1-1 and V is TRBV7-9, with D unresolved. The length of the CDR3 is 13 residues. Germline V gene sequence: CDR1 SEHNR, CDR2 FQNEAQ (reference sequence). Trimming removed 5 bases at V and 1 base at J, with 8 bases between. DNA for the CDR3: TGTGCCAGCAGCCGACAACCGAACACTGAAGCTTTCTTT. Translated, it gives CASSRQPNTEAFF.

This chain joins TRBV7-3 and TRBJ2-3; TRBD2 aligns across 16 bases. The junction had 7 bases not matched to a gene; V was cut back by 2 bases and J by 5 bases. The CDR3 consists of 18 residues. The germline V gene encodes CDR1 SGHTA and CDR2 FQGTGA. The DNA for the CDR3 is TGTGCCAGCAGCTTATTTGGGACTAGCGGGGGGGCCAAAGATACGCAGTATTTT. As protein: CASSLFGTSGGAKDTQYF.

J is TRBJ2-1 and V is TRBV5-4; 8 positions agree with TRBD2. The junction had 16 bases not matched to a gene; V was cut back by 4 bases and J by 7 bases. The CDR3 is 17 amino acids. Germline V gene lookup returns CDR1 SGHNT and CDR2 YYREEE (reference sequence). The CDR3, as DNA: TGTGCCAGCAGCACCCTCGGACTAGCAGCCTGGGGGAATGAGCAGTTCTTC. Protein product: CASSTLGLAAWGNEQFF.

The chain has TRBV11-1 and TRBJ2-5; D remains ambiguous. Germline V lookup: CDR1 SGHAT, CDR2 FQDESV (reference sequence). Trimming took 3 bases from V and 5 from J, leaving 16 bases between them. CDR3 size: 15 residues. As DNA, the CDR3 is TGTGCCAGCAGCTTCGGTCCACTCCTAGGCGAGACCCAGTACTTC. It is translated as CASSFGPLLGETQYF. Full variable domain (outside the CDR3, taken from reference TRBV11-1 and TRBJ2-5): EAEVAQSPRYKITEKSQAVAFWCDPISGHATLYWYRQILGQGPELLVQFQDESVVDDSQLPKDRFSAERLKGVDSTLKIQPAELGDSAMYLCASSFGPLLGETQYFGPGTRLLVL.

This clonotype has only a few counts. The V call is TRBV18, the J call TRBJ1-2, with D possibly TRBD1 on 6 matching bases. Trimming stripped 3 bases from V and 4 bases from J, with 15 bases between. The CDR3 loop spans 15 amino acids. Looked up from germline, CDR1 is KGHSH and CDR2 is LQKENI. DNA for the CDR3: TGTGCCAGCTCACCGGGCCGCGGGGGCCGCTATGGCTACACCTTC. Protein product: CASSPGRGGRYGYTF. Based on the CDR3 plus reference TRBV18 and TRBJ1-2, the full variable domain is NAGVMQNPRHLVRRRGQEARLRCSPMKGHSHVYWYRQLPEEGLKFMVYLQKENIIDESGMPKERFSAEFPKEGPSILRIQQVVRGDSAAYFCASSPGRGGRYGYTFGSGTRLTVV.

This clonotype was found a few times. This chain uses TRBV20-1 with TRBJ2-3; 7 bases are shared with TRBD2. V lost 1 base and J lost 3; bases outside the gene matches: 4. This CDR3 is built from 14 residues. Per the germline V gene, CDR1 is DFQATT and CDR2 is SNEGSKA (reference sequence). The CDR3 spells CSARGGGRTDTQYF. The DNA for the CDR3 is TGCAGTGCTAGAGGGGGGGGGAGAACAGATACGCAGTATTTT.

The genes are TRBV12-3 or TRBV12-4 and TRBJ2-3; tentative D call: TRBD2 (5 bases). The CDR3 totals 13 residues. V lost 6 bases to trimming and J lost 3 bases, with 10 bases between them. The CDR3 sequence: CASSSGETDTQYF. The CDR3 DNA is TGTGCCAGCAGCTCCGGGGAAACAGATACGCAGTATTTT.

V usage is TRBV28 and J usage is TRBJ2-3; 9 bases map to TRBD2. The germline CDR1 and CDR2 sequences are MDHEN and SYDVKM. This CDR3 is 14 amino acids long. J gave up 2 bases and V 7 bases, and 4 bases lay outside the gene matches. CDR3 coding DNA: TGTGCCAGCAAAGAGCGGGGGGCCACAGATACGCAGTATTTT. The encoded protein is CASKERGATDTQYF.

This clonotype was counted ten times or more. CDR3 DNA: TGTGCCAGCAGTGACTCGATCGGGGGGCCGGATACGCAGTATTTT. Its translation: CASSDSIGGPDTQYF. The chain recombines TRBV6-4 with TRBJ2-3, with D perhaps matching TRBD2 (7 bases). Between the trimmed V and J ends, which lost 0 bases and 6 bases, there was a span of 13 bases. The CDR3 runs to 15 residues. The germline gives CDR1 MRHNA, CDR2 SNTAGT.

In this sample, this clonotype turned up a few times. The chain is built from TRBV7-9 and TRBJ1-1, with 8 bases that match TRBD1. The junction had 4 bases not matched to a gene; V was cut back by 9 bases and J by 1 base. The CDR3 sequence is 13 residues long. Germline V lookup: CDR1 SEHNR, CDR2 FQNEAQ (reference sequence). The CDR3 coding sequence is TGTGCCAGTAGACAGGGGCGGAACACTGAAGCTTTCTTT. This encodes CASRQGRNTEAFF. Looking up the rest from reference TRBV7-9 and TRBJ1-1 gives the full variable domain: DTGVSQNPRHKITKRGQNVTFRCDPISEHNRLYWYRQTLGQGPEFLTYFQNEAQLEKSRLLSDRFSAERPKGSFSTLEIQRTEQGDSAMYLCASRQGRNTEAFFGQGTRLTVV.

This clonotype occurred many times. This chain links TRBV10-3 with TRBJ2-2; 7 bases map to TRBD2. The CDR3 runs 17 residues. V lost 0 bases, J lost 1 base, and 5 bases stayed unmatched. CDR1 ENHRY and CDR2 SYGVKD come from the germline V gene. The CDR3 sequence: CAISESRGIQNTGELFF. The CDR3 DNA reads as TGTGCCATCAGTGAGTCGCGGGGGATACAGAACACCGGGGAGCTGTTTTTT.

Ten or more counts support this clonotype. Here the CDR3 DNA reads TGTGCCAGCAGCTTATACGGAGAGACCCAGTACTTC. This codes for CASSLYGETQYF. This rearrangement joins TRBV7-2 to TRBJ2-5; unclear D gene. The V end lost 2 bases, the J end lost 4 bases, and 5 bases lay between the germline ends. CDR3 length: 12 residues. Germline CDR1 reads SGHTA; CDR2 reads FQGNSA.

This clonotype appeared many times. V and J are TRBV7-2 and TRBJ2-7; 13 nucleotides agree with TRBD2. Trimming at V came to 5 bases and at J to 2 bases, leaving 3 bases not matched to a gene. The CDR3 sequence is 15 residues long. Germline V CDR1 and CDR2: SGHTA, FQGNSA. The CDR3 sequence is CASSLTSGGAYEQYF. CDR3 DNA sequence: TGTGCCAGCAGCCTTACTAGCGGGGGGGCCTACGAGCAGTACTTC.

The chain joins TRBV18 to TRBJ2-1, with a weak D call TRBD1 (5 bases). CDR1 is KGHSH, CDR2 LQKENI, per germline. V was cut by 5 bases and J by 0 bases, with 11 bases left in between. The CDR3 has 15 amino acids. The CDR3: CASSSAGSSYNEQFF. CDR3 nucleotides: TGTGCCAGCTCAAGCGCAGGGTCCTCCTACAATGAGCAGTTCTTC.

This clonotype was seen only a few times. V is TRBV4-2 and J is TRBJ2-5, with D tentatively TRBD1 or TRBD2 (5 bases each). Trimming cost V 1 base and J 5 bases, with 14 bases left between them. The CDR3 runs 15 residues. The V gene's germline CDR1 is LGHNA and CDR2 YNFKEQ. CDR3 sequence reads: CASSQVGQGEETQYF. CDR3 nucleotides: TGTGCCAGCAGCCAAGTTGGGCAGGGAGAGGAGACCCAGTACTTC.

The chain uses TRBV28 and TRBJ2-7; 11 nucleotides align to TRBD1. V lost 6 bases to trimming and J lost 6 bases; unmatched junction nucleotides: 13. The CDR3 covers 16 residues. Germline-derived CDR1 and CDR2 are MDHEN and SYDVKM. CDR3 DNA sequence: TGTGCCAGCAGGCGCATACGGGACAGGGGGAGGTCCGAGCAGTACGTC. Residues: CASRRIRDRGRSEQYV.

In its sample, this clonotype was seen a few times. The gene calls are TRBV6-4 and TRBJ2-7; no firm D call. This CDR3 spans 16 amino acids. V was trimmed by 2 bases and J by 4 bases, leaving 18 bases between them. The germline V gene has CDR1 MRHNA and CDR2 SNTAGT. The DNA of the CDR3 is TGTGCCAGCAGTGACCCCCCTCGACCAGCCTTTTACGAGCAGTACGTC. Translation gives CASSDPPRPAFYEQYV.